This TCR beta chain is drawn from a study of blood T cell repertoires in COVID-19. The wider study: The study drew acute and convalescent COVID-19 samples from the United States, Italy and Spain. PBMCs, B-cell-depleted T cells, or T cells provided the cDNA or gDNA that made up the material.

Per the study methods: Scientists estimated how many nucleated cells there were by amplifying reference gene primers. Sequenced by immunoSEQ multiplex PCR; TCRdb stores in-frame clones only, minus some. The V and J calls and the clone size are those of that table, but D and trimming were determined from the DNA. The sample consists of some 130,000 clones, more than 75% of them appearing once. CDR3 length equals 16 residues. The origin of this receptor is a man in his 60s who had recovered from COVID-19. The chain has TRBV21-1 and TRBJ2-2; the table calls TRBD2, which could not be checked here. TRBV21-1 represents a pseudogene. The sample was peripheral blood. The CDR3 nucleotides read TGTGCCAGCAGCACTAGCGGGAGGATTATAATCGGGGAGCTGTTTTTT. Protein sequence: CASSTSGRIIIGELFF.